This passage covers 21 T cell receptor beta chains from one sample sequenced in a study of blood T cell repertoires in COVID-19. Sequencing was performed with immunoSEQ multiplex PCR; in TCRdb, only in-frame clones are kept and a portion is missing. The sample holds about 86,000 clones, over 80% seen once. Sequenced input: peripheral blood. Receptors were obtained from a man aged 50-60 years with acute or convalescent COVID-19.

This chain joins TRBV2 and TRBJ1-4; no clear D. Germline V gives CDR1 SNHLY, CDR2 FYNNEI. This CDR3 is built from 15 residues. V lost 2 bases, J lost 4 bases, and 11 bases lay in between. This CDR3 is CASSESPRHNEKLFF. The DNA of the CDR3 is TGTGCCAGCAGTGAAAGTCCCAGGCATAATGAAAAACTGTTTTTT.

V is TRBV7-3 and J is TRBJ2-1; TRBD1 matches at 8 bases. Germline V gene lookup returns CDR1 SGHTA and CDR2 FQGTGA. The CDR3 is 16 residues long. V shed 5 bases, J shed 0 bases, and the junction held 6 bases outside the gene matches. CDR3: CASSTRTGSSYNEQFF. The CDR3, as DNA: TGTGCCAGCAGCACCCGGACAGGGAGCTCCTACAATGAGCAGTTCTTC.

The chain combines TRBV7-3 with TRBJ1-6; D is ambiguous. This CDR3 comprises 13 residues. The germline V gene has CDR1 SGHTA and CDR2 FQGTGA. With 7 bases removed from V and 5 bases from J, the gap between germline ends came to 9 bases. The CDR3, as DNA: TGTGCCAGCACGACACAGAATAATTCACCCCTCCACTTT. Protein sequence: CASTTQNNSPLHF.

The genes are TRBV6-1 and TRBJ1-6, with TRBD1 matching over 7 bases. Germline trimming cut 5 bases from V and 7 bases from J; bases unmatched to any gene: 5. This CDR3 has 14 amino acids. Per germline, CDR1 MNHNS and CDR2 SASEGT. The CDR3 reads CASSSGQLNSPLHF. DNA for the CDR3: TGTGCCAGCAGTTCGGGACAGTTAAATTCACCCCTCCACTTT.

The chain joins TRBV5-8 to TRBJ2-1; D call uncertain. CDR3 length equals 15 residues. CDR1 SGHTS and CDR2 YDEGEE come from the germline V gene. Trimming stripped 4 bases from V and 5 bases from J, with 16 bases between. CDR3 region: CASSLIYPQDNEQFF. CDR3 in DNA: TGTGCCAGCAGCCTGATATACCCCCAGGACAATGAGCAGTTCTTC.

This clone has only a few counts. The chain employs TRBV4-3 and TRBJ2-3, with 7 bases matching TRBD1. Trimming removed 2 bases from V and 8 bases from J; junction bases left unmatched: 10. The CDR3 totals 15 residues. Per the germline V gene, CDR1 is LGHNA and CDR2 is YSLEER. DNA for the CDR3: TGCGCCAGCAGCCAAAGGGACAGCCCGTCCAGTACGCAGTATTTT. It encodes CASSQRDSPSSTQYF.

The chain employs TRBV7-2 and TRBJ2-5; 7 bases map to TRBD1. The germline V gene encodes CDR1 SGHTA and CDR2 FQGNSA. J was trimmed by 0 bases and V by 0 bases; bases with no gene match: 1. The CDR3 has 15 amino acids. In DNA, the CDR3 is TGTGCCAGCAGCTTAGCCAGGGGGTACCAAGAGACCCAGTACTTC. It specifies CASSLARGYQETQYF.

V usage is TRBV5-1 and J usage is TRBJ2-1; 9 bases agree with TRBD2. The V gene end was trimmed by 2 bases and the J gene end by 8 bases; junction bases not matched to a gene: 20. From germline, CDR1 is SGHRS and CDR2 YFSETQ. The CDR3 extends over 19 amino acids. The CDR3, as DNA: TGCGCCAGCAGCTTAGGTAGCGGGAGCGTCCGTTCGCGTTGGGATGAGCAGTTCTTC. This codes for CASSLGSGSVRSRWDEQFF.

About this clone itself: Other DNA sequences in this specimen translate into the identical CDR3. The gene calls are TRBV28 and TRBJ1-3; TRBD1 matches 7 bases. The V and J ends lost 6 bases and 4 bases, in that order; junction bases with no gene match: 6. The CDR3 is made up of 14 amino acids. Germline CDR1 is MDHEN and CDR2 is SYDVKM. CDR3 nucleotides: TGTGCCAGCAGCTTAGACAGGGCCGGAAACACCATATATTTT. Protein product: CASSLDRAGNTIYF.

In DNA, the CDR3 is TGCAGCGCCCGGGGGGTGATAGCGGGAAATCCTAGCACAGATACGCAGTATTTT. It yields the protein CSARGVIAGNPSTDTQYF. This chain links TRBV29-1 with TRBJ2-3, with 8 bases aligning to TRBD2. Germline lookup yields CDR1 SQVTM and CDR2 ANQGSEA. This CDR3 has 18 amino acids. V shed 7 bases, J shed 0 bases, and the junction held 18 bases outside the gene matches.

This clone was detected once. The rearrangement joins TRBV27 to TRBJ1-1; 8 bases are shared with TRBD1. This CDR3 comprises 16 residues. Germline V lookup: CDR1 MNHEY, CDR2 SMNVEV (reference sequence). The V and J ends lost 5 bases and 2 bases, in that order; junction bases with no gene match: 10. CDR3 protein: CASSPYMDRDNTEAFF. Here the CDR3 DNA reads TGTGCCAGCAGTCCCTATATGGACAGGGATAACACTGAAGCTTTCTTT.

This clone was picked up one time. The chain carries TRBV6-5 and TRBJ2-5; D call uncertain. The CDR3 is 13 amino acids. CDR1 MNHEY and CDR2 SVGAGI come from the germline V gene. Trimming pared 1 base from V and 5 bases from J, leaving 8 bases between. The DNA for the CDR3 is TGTGCCAGCAGTTACTTGGCTGGTGAGACCCAGTACTTC. It yields the protein CASSYLAGETQYF.

This clone showed up just once. The rearrangement joins TRBV6-5 to TRBJ2-7, with D maybe TRBD1 (6 bases). Trimming pared 5 bases from V and 4 bases from J, leaving 9 bases between. The CDR3 consists of 12 residues. The germline V gene has CDR1 MNHEY and CDR2 SVGAGI. This CDR3 reads CASSQDSYEQYF. The DNA of the CDR3 is TGTGCCAGCAGTCAGGACAGTTACGAGCAGTACTTC.

The DNA for the CDR3 is TGTGCCAGCAGTTACACGTCAACGGGTTCCTATGGCTACACCTTC. This sequence encodes CASSYTSTGSYGYTF. This chain links TRBV6-2 or TRBV6-3 with TRBJ1-2; D ambiguous. Germline V gene data show CDR1 as MNHEY and CDR2 as SVGEGT. The germline V and J ends were trimmed by 2 bases and 4 bases, with 14 bases remaining between them. The CDR3 runs to 15 residues.

This clone was observed a single time. The CDR3 is CASSPPVGGLLSYEQYF. For the CDR3, the DNA is TGTGCCAGCTCACCTCCTGTGGGCGGACTCCTCTCCTACGAGCAGTACTTC. V gene TRBV18 combines with J gene TRBJ2-7; D perhaps matches TRBD2 (5 bases). V was pared by 3 bases and J by 0 bases, with 18 bases between. Per the germline V gene, CDR1 is KGHSH and CDR2 is LQKENI. The CDR3 loop spans 17 amino acids. The full variable domain, completed using reference TRBV18 and TRBJ2-7, is NAGVMQNPRHLVRRRGQEARLRCSPMKGHSHVYWYRQLPEEGLKFMVYLQKENIIDESGMPKERFSAEFPKEGPSILRIQQVVRGDSAAYFCASSPPVGGLLSYEQYFGPGTRLTVT.

The chain combines TRBV27 with TRBJ1-2; possible D gene TRBD1, 6 bases. Trimming cost V 5 bases and J 6 bases, with 16 bases left between them. This CDR3 comprises 14 residues. Germline loops: CDR1 MNHEY, CDR2 SMNVEV (reference sequence). Here the CDR3 DNA reads TGTGCCAGCAGTCTCCACAGGGCCCTAGATGGCTACACCTTC. Encoded protein: CASSLHRALDGYTF.

The rearrangement uses TRBV28 and TRBJ2-5, with D maybe TRBD2 (6 bases). The CDR3 extends over 15 amino acids. Germline V gives CDR1 MDHEN, CDR2 SYDVKM. Trimming removed 8 bases from V and 2 bases from J, with 18 bases in between. CDR3 sequence (DNA): TGTGCCAGCGGGCGAGGCGGGGCCTTACAAGAGACCCAGTACTTC. Its protein product is CASGRGGALQETQYF.

This clone turned up a few times. This chain uses TRBV10-3 with TRBJ1-5, with D tentatively TRBD1 (6 bases). From germline, CDR1 is ENHRY and CDR2 SYGVKD. The CDR3 length is 14 residues. V shed 5 bases and J shed 2 bases, with 10 bases lying between them. In DNA, the CDR3 is TGTGCCATCAGTAGGGGGACGGGCAATCAGCCCCAGCATTTT. Its protein product is CAISRGTGNQPQHF.

This clone turned up a few times. The genes are TRBV7-9 and TRBJ2-5; a possible D gene is TRBD1 (6 bases). Germline lookup yields CDR1 SEHNR and CDR2 FQNEAQ (reference sequence). Trimming took 0 bases from V and 4 from J, leaving 15 bases between them. This CDR3 contains 16 residues. The CDR3 spells CASSLAGGFVVETQYF. CDR3 DNA: TGTGCCAGCAGCTTAGCAGGGGGTTTCGTGGTAGAGACCCAGTACTTC.

This sequence joins TRBV5-1 and TRBJ2-1; TRBD2 matches at 15 bases. CDR1 is SGHRS, CDR2 YFSETQ, per germline. The trim removed 4 bases at V and 6 bases at J, leaving 5 bases unmatched. The length of the CDR3 is 16 residues. The CDR3 region has the DNA TGCGCCAGCAGCACGGGACTAGCGGGGGGAAGCAATGAGCAGTTCTTC. Amino acids: CASSTGLAGGSNEQFF.

This chain links TRBV4-3 with TRBJ1-4; D not resolved. The length of the CDR3 is 16 residues. The germline CDR1 and CDR2 sequences are LGHNA and YSLEER. Trimming took off 0 bases at V and 0 bases at J, with 8 bases between the two ends. The CDR3 here is CASSQETEPTNEKLFF. CDR3 DNA: TGCGCCAGCAGCCAAGAAACGGAGCCAACTAATGAAAAACTGTTTTTT.